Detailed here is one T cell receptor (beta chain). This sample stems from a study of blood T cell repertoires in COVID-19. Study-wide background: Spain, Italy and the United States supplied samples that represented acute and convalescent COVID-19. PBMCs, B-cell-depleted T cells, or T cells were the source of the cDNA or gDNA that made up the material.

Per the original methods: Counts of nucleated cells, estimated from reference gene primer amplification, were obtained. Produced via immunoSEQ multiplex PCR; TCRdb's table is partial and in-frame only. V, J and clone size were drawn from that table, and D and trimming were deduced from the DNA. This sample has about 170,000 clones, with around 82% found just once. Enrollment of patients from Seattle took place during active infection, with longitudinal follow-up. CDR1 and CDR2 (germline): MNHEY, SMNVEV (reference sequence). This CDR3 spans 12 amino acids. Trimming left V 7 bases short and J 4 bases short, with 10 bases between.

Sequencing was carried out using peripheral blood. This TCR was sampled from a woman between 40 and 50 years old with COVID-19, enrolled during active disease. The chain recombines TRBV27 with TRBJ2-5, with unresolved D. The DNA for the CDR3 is TGTGCCAGCACCCGCACCAGAGAGACCCAGTACTTC. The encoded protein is CASTRTRETQYF.